The 16 T cell receptor beta chains reported below all come from one sample, sequenced in a study of blood T cell repertoires in COVID-19. Assay used: immunoSEQ multiplex PCR; TCRdb lists only in-frame clones, some missing. The table includes about 220,000 clones, around 81% detected once. Sequencing input: peripheral blood. The receptor set was obtained from a woman aged 55-69 years with acute or convalescent COVID-19.

This clone was observed a handful of times. The rearrangement uses TRBV6-2 or TRBV6-3 and TRBJ1-6, with a tentative D call TRBD1 (6 bases). The CDR3 sequence is 14 residues long. Trimming removed 5 bases from V and 6 bases from J, with 11 bases in between. The V gene's germline CDR1 is MNHEY and CDR2 SVGEGT. CDR3 residues: CASSSGQLNSPLHF. As DNA, the CDR3 is TGTGCCAGCAGTAGCGGACAGCTTAATTCACCCCTCCACTTT.

This chain connects TRBV30 to TRBJ1-1; D is undetermined. CDR1 GTSNPN and CDR2 SVGIG come from the germline V gene (reference sequence). Between the trimmed V and J ends, which lost 3 bases and 5 bases, there was a span of 7 bases. This CDR3 has 11 amino acids. The CDR3 region is CAWRGRTEAFF. The CDR3 nucleotides are TGTGCCTGGAGGGGCAGGACTGAAGCTTTCTTT.

The chain employs TRBV6-5 and TRBJ1-2, with D possibly matching TRBD1 (6 bases). The V end was cut by 7 bases, the J end by 6 bases, with 12 bases between. This CDR3 has 12 amino acids. Germline assignment: CDR1 MNHEY and CDR2 SVGAGI. This CDR3 reads CASTRGGDGYTF. CDR3 DNA sequence: TGTGCCAGCACCCGGGGGGGCGATGGCTACACCTTC.

The CDR3 reads CASSLVASGGNEQFF. The CDR3 coding sequence is TGCGCCAGCAGCTTGGTCGCTAGCGGGGGAAATGAGCAGTTCTTC. The chain uses TRBV5-1 and TRBJ2-1; 10 positions agree with TRBD2. Germline CDR1 SGHRS, CDR2 YFSETQ. The trim removed 0 bases at V and 7 bases at J, leaving 4 bases unmatched. CDR3 length: 15 residues.

The chain links TRBV19 to TRBJ1-2; 7 nucleotides align to TRBD1. The CDR3 covers 16 residues. V lost 1 base to trimming and J lost 0 bases; unmatched junction nucleotides: 5. Germline CDR1 LNHDA, CDR2 SQIVND (reference sequence). The CDR3 loop reads CASSIVTGRPNYGYTF. As DNA, the CDR3 is TGTGCCAGTAGTATAGTGACAGGGCGCCCTAACTATGGCTACACCTTC.

V gene TRBV2 combines with J gene TRBJ2-1; 12 positions match TRBD2. This CDR3 region has 14 residues. The trim removed 3 bases at V and 11 bases at J, leaving 5 bases unmatched. Germline V gene data show CDR1 as SNHLY and CDR2 as FYNNEI. Here the CDR3 reads CASSDGLAGSKQFF. The DNA of the CDR3 is TGTGCCAGCAGTGACGGACTAGCGGGGTCTAAGCAGTTCTTC.

This clone was seen only once. The V gene is TRBV4-2, the J gene TRBJ1-2; D gene unclear. The germline CDR1 and CDR2 sequences are LGHNA and YNFKEQ. The CDR3 is made up of 14 amino acids. Trimming cost V 1 base and J 3 bases, with 9 bases left between them. CDR3 bases: TGTGCCAGCAGCCAAGGAGGTATCTACTATGGCTACACCTTC. This translates into CASSQGGIYYGYTF.

This clone was seen only once. Sequence at one end of the junction differs from germline and may be a read error. The chain joins TRBV6-1 to TRBJ1-4, with D possibly matching TRBD1 (6 bases). This CDR3 is built from 20 residues. Germline-derived CDR1 and CDR2 are MNHNS and SASEGT. The CDR3 is CASSEPPRDIWQINENPTHF. CDR3 DNA: TGTGCCAGCAGTGAACCACCCCGGGACATCTGGCAAATTAATGAAAATCCGACACATTTT.

This sequence joins TRBV6-1 and TRBJ2-6, with D possibly TRBD2 on 5 matching bases. The CDR3 runs 15 residues. Germline CDR1 reads MNHNS; CDR2 reads SASEGT. V was shortened by 2 bases and J by 1 base, with 6 bases between the two germline ends. The CDR3 sequence: CASSERRSGANVLTF. DNA of the CDR3: TGTGCCAGCAGTGAACGGAGGTCTGGGGCCAACGTCCTGACTTTC.

The chain links TRBV27 to TRBJ1-2; TRBD1 might be the D (6 bases). Germline values: CDR1 MNHEY, CDR2 SMNVEV (reference sequence). The V and J ends lost 8 bases and 8 bases respectively, with 18 bases between them. The CDR3 is 13 residues long. The CDR3 protein is CASRFKGGGGYTF. DNA of the CDR3: TGTGCCAGCCGATTTAAAGGGGGTGGGGGCTACACCTTC.

The CDR3 reads CASSMTDRIKLFF. In DNA form, the CDR3 reads TGTGCCAGTAGCATGACCGACAGGATAAAACTGTTTTTT. The rearrangement links TRBV19 to TRBJ1-4, with a weak D call TRBD1 (6 bases). V lost 6 bases and J lost 10, with 15 bases in between. In germline, CDR1 is LNHDA, CDR2 SQIVND (reference sequence). The CDR3 runs 13 residues.

The chain is built from TRBV12-3 or TRBV12-4 and TRBJ1-1; no clear D. Trimming removed 3 bases at V and 2 bases at J, with 7 bases between. The CDR3 consists of 13 residues. The CDR3 coding sequence is TGTGCCAGCAGTTTCCGGGAAAACACTGAAGCTTTCTTT. Translating gives CASSFRENTEAFF.

The chain recombines TRBV6-5 with TRBJ1-2; TRBD1 matches at 8 bases. The CDR3 runs to 13 residues. The ends lost 7 bases at V and 3 bases at J; junction bases unmatched: 4. The germline CDR1 and CDR2 sequences are MNHEY and SVGAGI. In DNA form, the CDR3 reads TGTGCCAGCATCCTGGACAGGGACTATGGCTACACCTTC. This gives the protein CASILDRDYGYTF.

This clone has just a few counts. J is TRBJ1-2 and V is TRBV21-1. TRBV21-1 is flagged as a pseudogene. This CDR3 has 15 residues. The CDR3 nucleotides read TGTGCCAGCAGCCACGTGGAAGGAGGGTCCTATGGCTACACCTTC. Its protein is CASSHVEGGSYGYTF.

The rearrangement joins TRBV15 to TRBJ2-5, with D possibly being TRBD2 (5 bases). This CDR3 contains 18 residues. The germline CDR1 and CDR2 sequences are LNHNV and YYDKDF (reference sequence). V lost 0 bases and J 4 bases, leaving 21 bases between the germline ends. CDR3 DNA: TGTGCCACCAGCAGAGATATCTATCGAGGAGGCGTCCGAGAGACCCAGTACTTC. Translating gives CATSRDIYRGGVRETQYF.

This clone was recorded only once. The rearrangement uses TRBV29-1 and TRBJ1-1; no clear D. Germline loops: CDR1 SQVTM, CDR2 ANQGSEA. Trimming removed 5 bases at V and 1 base at J, with 8 bases between. The CDR3 sequence is 12 residues long. CDR3 DNA sequence: TGCAGCGTTACCAACAGGAACACTGAAGCTTTCTTT. Protein sequence: CSVTNRNTEAFF.